This T cell receptor (beta chain) was retrieved from a study of STAT3 mutations in large granular lymphocyte leukemia. Study-wide context: Among longitudinally sequenced T-LGLL patients, roughly half had canonical activating STAT3 mutations detected. Roughly 40% of treated T-LGLL patients showed hematologic response to immunosuppression.

V was trimmed by 4 bases and J by 1 base, leaving 7 bases between them. The CDR3 is made up of 13 amino acids. CDR1 MNHEY and CDR2 SMNVEV come from the germline V gene (reference sequence). This clone was detected a few times. Its antigen remains unknown. Regarding the study as a whole: In T-cell large granular lymphocyte leukemia, about half of patients showed multiple immunodominant subclonotypes.

TCRbeta libraries averaged about 43,000 productive templates per sample. This table comes from immunoSEQ multiplex PCR, and its TCRdb copy is limited to in-frame clones, with some not included. There are approximately 42,000 clones in the sample; 80% to 90% occur only once, and approximately 0.39% lies in the top ten. The gene calls are TRBV27 and TRBJ2-5; the D is unclear. The source is a human donor with T large granular lymphocyte leukemia. Some clones in this sample may be carry-over from other donors' samples. The material sequenced was PBMCs. In DNA form, the CDR3 reads TGTGCCAGCAGTTCAGAACGCCAAGAGACCCAGTACTTC. It yields the protein CASSSERQETQYF.